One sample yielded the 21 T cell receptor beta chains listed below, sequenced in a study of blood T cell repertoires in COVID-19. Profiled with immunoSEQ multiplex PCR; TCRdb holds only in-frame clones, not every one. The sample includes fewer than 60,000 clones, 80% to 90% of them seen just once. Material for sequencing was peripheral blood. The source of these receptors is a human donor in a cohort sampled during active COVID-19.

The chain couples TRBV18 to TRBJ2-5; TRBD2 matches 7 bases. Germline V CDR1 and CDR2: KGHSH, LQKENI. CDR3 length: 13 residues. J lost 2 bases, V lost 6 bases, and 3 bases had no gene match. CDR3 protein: CASSRGEQETQYF. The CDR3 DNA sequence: TGTGCCAGCTCTCGGGGGGAACAAGAGACCCAGTACTTC.

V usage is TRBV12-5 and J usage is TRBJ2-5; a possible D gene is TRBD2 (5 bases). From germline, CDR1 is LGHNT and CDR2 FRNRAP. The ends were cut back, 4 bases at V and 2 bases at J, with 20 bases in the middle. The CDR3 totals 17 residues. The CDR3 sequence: CASGSPSRDLRQETQYF. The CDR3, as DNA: TGTGCTAGTGGTTCGCCTTCTCGGGATTTACGACAAGAGACCCAGTACTTC. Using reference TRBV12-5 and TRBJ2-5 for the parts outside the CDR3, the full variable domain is DARVTQTPRHKVTEMGQEVTMRCQPILGHNTVFWYRQTMMQGLELLAYFRNRAPLDDSGMPKDRFSAEMPDATLATLKIQPSEPRDSAVYFCASGSPSRDLRQETQYFGPGTRLLVL.

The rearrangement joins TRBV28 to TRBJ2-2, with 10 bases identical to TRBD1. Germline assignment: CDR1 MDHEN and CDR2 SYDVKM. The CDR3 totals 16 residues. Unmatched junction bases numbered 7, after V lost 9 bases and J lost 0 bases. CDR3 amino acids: CASGTGDRSNTGELFF. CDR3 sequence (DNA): TGTGCCAGTGGGACAGGGGATCGGTCGAACACCGGGGAGCTGTTTTTT.

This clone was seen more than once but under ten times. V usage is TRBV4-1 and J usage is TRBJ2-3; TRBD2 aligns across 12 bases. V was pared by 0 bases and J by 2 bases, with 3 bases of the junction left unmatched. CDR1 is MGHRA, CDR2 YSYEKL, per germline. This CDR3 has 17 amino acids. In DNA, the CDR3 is TGCGCCAGCAGCCAAGATTGGACTAGCGGGAACACAGATACGCAGTATTTT. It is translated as CASSQDWTSGNTDTQYF.

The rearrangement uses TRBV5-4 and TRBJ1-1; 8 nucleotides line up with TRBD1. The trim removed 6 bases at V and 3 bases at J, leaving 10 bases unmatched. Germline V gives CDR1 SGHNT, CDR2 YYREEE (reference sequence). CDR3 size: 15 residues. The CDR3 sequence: CASKPRRDRHTEAFF. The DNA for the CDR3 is TGTGCCAGCAAACCCAGACGGGACAGGCACACTGAAGCTTTCTTT. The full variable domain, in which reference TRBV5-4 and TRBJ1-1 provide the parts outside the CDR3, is ETGVTQSPTHLIKTRGQQVTLRCSSQSGHNTVSWYQQALGQGPQFIFQYYREEENGRGNFPPRFSGLQFPNYSSELNVNALELDDSALYLCASKPRRDRHTEAFFGQGTRLTVV.

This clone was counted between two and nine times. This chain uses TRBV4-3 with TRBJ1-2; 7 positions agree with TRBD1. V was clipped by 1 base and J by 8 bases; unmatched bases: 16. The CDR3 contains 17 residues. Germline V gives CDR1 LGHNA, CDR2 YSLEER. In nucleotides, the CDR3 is TGCGCCAGCAGCCAAGCTCTGGCCGTGACAGGGATCGGCGGCTACACCTTC. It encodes CASSQALAVTGIGGYTF.

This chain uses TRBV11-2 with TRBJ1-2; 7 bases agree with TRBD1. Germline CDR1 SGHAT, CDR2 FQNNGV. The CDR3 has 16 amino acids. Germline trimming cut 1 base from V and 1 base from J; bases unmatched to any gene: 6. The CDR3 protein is CASSLALGQSNYGYTF. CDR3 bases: TGTGCCAGCAGCTTAGCCCTGGGACAGAGTAACTATGGCTACACCTTC.

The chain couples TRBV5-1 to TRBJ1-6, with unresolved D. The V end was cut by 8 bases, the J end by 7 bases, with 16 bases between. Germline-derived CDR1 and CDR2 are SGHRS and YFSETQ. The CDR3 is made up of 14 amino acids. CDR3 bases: TGCGCCAGTCGGCTCCGGGTGGCCAATTCACCCCTCCACTTT. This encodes CASRLRVANSPLHF.

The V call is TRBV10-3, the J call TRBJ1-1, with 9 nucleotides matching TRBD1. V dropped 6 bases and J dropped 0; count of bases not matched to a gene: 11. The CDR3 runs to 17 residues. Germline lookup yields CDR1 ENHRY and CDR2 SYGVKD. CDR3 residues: CAIRNRDRDAMNTEAFF. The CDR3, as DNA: TGTGCCATCAGGAACCGGGACAGGGATGCCATGAACACTGAAGCTTTCTTT.

The chain's CDR3 is CASNLDTGDYGYTF. The CDR3 bases are TGTGCCAGCAACCTCGATACAGGGGACTATGGCTACACCTTC. The J gene is TRBJ1-2, the V gene TRBV7-9; TRBD1 matches at 7 bases. V lost 7 bases to trimming and J lost 3 bases; unmatched junction nucleotides: 8. The CDR3 is 14 residues long. Looked up from germline, CDR1 is SEHNR and CDR2 is FQNEAQ (reference sequence).

The CDR3 DNA reads as TGTGCCAGCAGTACCCGGACAGGGACTTCGTACGAGCAGTACTTC. The encoded protein is CASSTRTGTSYEQYF. V is TRBV6-2 or TRBV6-3 and J is TRBJ2-7, with 8 nucleotides matching TRBD1. CDR1 is MNHEY, CDR2 SVGEGT, per germline. This CDR3 comprises 15 residues. The V gene end was trimmed by 5 bases and the J gene end by 4 bases; junction bases not matched to a gene: 10.

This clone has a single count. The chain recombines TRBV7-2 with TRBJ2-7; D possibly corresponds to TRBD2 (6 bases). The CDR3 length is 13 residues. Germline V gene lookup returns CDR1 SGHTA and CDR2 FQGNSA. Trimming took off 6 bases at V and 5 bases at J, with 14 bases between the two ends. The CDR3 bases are TGTGCCAGCAGGAACACTAGCTTCAACGAGCAGTACTTC. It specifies CASRNTSFNEQYF. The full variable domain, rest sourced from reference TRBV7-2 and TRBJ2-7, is GAGVSQSPSNKVTEKGKDVELRCDPISGHTALYWYRQSLGQGLEFLIYFQGNSAPDKSGLPSDRFSAERTGGSVSTLTIQRTQQEDSAVYLCASRNTSFNEQYFGPGTRLTVT.

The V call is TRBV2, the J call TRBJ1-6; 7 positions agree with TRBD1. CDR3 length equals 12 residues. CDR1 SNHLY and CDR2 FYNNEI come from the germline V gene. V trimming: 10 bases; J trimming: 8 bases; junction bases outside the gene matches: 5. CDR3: CATFTGDSPLHF. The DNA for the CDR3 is TGTGCCACTTTCACAGGGGATTCACCCCTCCACTTT.

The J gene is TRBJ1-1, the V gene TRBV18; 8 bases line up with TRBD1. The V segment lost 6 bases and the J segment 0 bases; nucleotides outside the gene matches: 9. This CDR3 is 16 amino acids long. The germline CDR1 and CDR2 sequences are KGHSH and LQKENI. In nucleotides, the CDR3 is TGTGCCAGCTCCCCGACGACAGGGGCGCTGAACACTGAAGCTTTCTTT. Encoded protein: CASSPTTGALNTEAFF.

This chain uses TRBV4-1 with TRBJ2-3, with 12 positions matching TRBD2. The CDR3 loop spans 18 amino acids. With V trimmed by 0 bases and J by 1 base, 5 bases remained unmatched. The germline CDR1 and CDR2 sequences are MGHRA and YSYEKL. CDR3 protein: CASSQDPWTSGGTDTQYF. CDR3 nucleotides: TGCGCCAGCAGCCAAGACCCATGGACTAGCGGGGGCACAGATACGCAGTATTTT.

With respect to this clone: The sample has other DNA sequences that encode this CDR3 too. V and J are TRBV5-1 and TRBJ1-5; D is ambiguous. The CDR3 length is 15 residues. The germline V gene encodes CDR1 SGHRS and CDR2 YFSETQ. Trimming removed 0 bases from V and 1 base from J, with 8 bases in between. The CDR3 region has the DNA TGCGCCAGCAGCTTGGACTCAGGCAGCAATCAGCCCCAGCATTTT. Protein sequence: CASSLDSGSNQPQHF.

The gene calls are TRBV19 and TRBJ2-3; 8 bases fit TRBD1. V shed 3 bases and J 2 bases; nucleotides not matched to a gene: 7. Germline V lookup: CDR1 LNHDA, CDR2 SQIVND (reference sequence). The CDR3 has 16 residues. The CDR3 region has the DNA TGTGCCAGTAGTATTTTCGGGCAGGGGGCCACAGATACGCAGTATTTT. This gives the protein CASSIFGQGATDTQYF.

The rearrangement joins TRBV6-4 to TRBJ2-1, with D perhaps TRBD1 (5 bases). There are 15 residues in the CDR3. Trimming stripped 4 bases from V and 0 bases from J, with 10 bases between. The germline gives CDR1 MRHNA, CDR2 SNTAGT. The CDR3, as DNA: TGTGCCAGCAGTGCCAGGGCCGACTCCTACAATGAGCAGTTCTTC. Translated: CASSARADSYNEQFF.

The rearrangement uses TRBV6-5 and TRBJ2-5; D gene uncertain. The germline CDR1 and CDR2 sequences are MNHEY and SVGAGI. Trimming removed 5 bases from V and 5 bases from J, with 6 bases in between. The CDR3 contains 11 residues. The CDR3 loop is CASSPSETQYF. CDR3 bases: TGTGCCAGCAGTCCCTCGGAGACCCAGTACTTC.

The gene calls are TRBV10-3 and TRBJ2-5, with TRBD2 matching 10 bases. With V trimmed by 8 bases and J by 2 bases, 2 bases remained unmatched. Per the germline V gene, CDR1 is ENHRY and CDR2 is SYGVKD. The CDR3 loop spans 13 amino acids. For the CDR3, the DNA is TGTGCCATCGGAGCGGGGGGGCAAGAGACCCAGTACTTC. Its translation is CAIGAGGQETQYF.

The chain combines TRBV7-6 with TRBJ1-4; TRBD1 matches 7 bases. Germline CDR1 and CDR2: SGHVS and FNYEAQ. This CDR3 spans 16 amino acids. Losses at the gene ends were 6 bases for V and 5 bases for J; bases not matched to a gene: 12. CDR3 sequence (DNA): TGTGCCAGCAGTTGGGGGACCCCAGGGGGGAATGAAAAACTGTTTTTT. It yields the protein CASSWGTPGGNEKLFF.